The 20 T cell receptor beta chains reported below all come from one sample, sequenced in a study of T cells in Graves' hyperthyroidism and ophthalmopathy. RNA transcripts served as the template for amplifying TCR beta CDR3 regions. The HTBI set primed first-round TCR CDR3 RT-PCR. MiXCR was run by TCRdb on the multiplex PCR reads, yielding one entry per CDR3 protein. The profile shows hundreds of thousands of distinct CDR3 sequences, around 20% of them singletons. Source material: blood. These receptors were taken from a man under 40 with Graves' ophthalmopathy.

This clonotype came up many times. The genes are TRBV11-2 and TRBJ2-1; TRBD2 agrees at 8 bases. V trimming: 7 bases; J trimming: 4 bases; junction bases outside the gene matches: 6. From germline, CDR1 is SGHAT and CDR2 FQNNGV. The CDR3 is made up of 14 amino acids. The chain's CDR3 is CASTRGGNYNEQFF. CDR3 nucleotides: TGTGCCAGCACCCGGGGGGGAAATTACAATGAGCAGTTCTTC.

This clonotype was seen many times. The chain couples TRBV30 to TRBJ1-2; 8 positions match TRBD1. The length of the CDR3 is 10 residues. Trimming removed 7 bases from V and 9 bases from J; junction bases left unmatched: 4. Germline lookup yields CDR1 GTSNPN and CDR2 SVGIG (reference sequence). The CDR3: CASDRGSYTF. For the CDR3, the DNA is TGTGCCTCCGACAGGGGTAGCTACACCTTC.

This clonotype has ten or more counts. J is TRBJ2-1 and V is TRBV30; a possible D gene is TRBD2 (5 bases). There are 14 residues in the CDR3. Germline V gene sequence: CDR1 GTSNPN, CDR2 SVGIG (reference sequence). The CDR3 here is CGVEAPSSYNEQFF. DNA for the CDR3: TGTGGGGTGGAGGCACCGAGCTCCTACAATGAGCAGTTCTTC.

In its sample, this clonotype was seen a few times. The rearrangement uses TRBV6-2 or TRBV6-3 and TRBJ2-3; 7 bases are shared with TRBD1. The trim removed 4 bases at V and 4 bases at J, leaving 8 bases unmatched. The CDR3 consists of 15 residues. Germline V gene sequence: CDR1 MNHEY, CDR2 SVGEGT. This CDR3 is CASSFTGVSPDTQYF. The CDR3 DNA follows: TGTGCCAGCAGTTTCACAGGGGTATCGCCAGATACGCAGTATTTT.

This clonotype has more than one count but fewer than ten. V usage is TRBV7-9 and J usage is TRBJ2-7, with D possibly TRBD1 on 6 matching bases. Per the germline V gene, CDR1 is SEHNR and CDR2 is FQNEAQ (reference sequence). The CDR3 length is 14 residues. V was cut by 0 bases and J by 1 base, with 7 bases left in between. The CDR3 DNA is TGTGCCAGCAGCTTAGCGGGACATTCCTACGAGCAGTACTTC. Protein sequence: CASSLAGHSYEQYF.

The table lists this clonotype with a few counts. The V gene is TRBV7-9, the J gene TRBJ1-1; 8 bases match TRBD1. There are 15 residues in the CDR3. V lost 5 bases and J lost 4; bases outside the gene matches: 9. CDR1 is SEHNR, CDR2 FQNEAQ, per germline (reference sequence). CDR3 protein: CASSRETGVSTEAFF. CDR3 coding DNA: TGTGCCAGCAGCCGAGAGACAGGGGTGAGCACTGAAGCTTTCTTT.

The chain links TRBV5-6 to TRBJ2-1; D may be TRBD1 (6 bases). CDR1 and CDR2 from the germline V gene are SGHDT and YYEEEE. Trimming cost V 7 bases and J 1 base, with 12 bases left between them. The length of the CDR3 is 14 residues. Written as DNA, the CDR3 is TGTGCCAGCTCAGGGGTAGTGTCCTACAATGAGCAGTTCTTC. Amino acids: CASSGVVSYNEQFF.

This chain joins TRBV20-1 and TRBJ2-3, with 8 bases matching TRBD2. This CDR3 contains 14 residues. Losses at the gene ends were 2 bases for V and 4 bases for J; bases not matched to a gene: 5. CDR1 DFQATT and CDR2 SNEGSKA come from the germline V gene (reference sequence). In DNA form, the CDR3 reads TGCAGTGCTAGAATTGCGGGAGGTGCAGATACGCAGTATTTT. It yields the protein CSARIAGGADTQYF.

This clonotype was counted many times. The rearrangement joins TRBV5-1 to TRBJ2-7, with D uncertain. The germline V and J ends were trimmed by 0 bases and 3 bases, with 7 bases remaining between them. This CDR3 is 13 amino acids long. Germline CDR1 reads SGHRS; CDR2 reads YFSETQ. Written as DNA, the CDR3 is TGCGCCAGCAGCTTGGGCCAGGACTACGAGCAGTACTTC. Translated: CASSLGQDYEQYF.

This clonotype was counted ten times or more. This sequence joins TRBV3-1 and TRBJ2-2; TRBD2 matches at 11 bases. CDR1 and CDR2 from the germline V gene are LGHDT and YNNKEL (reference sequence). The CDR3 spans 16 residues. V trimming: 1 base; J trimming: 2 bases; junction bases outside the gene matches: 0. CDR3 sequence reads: CASSQGLAGNTGELFF. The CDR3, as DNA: TGTGCCAGCAGCCAAGGACTAGCGGGAAACACCGGGGAGCTGTTTTTT.

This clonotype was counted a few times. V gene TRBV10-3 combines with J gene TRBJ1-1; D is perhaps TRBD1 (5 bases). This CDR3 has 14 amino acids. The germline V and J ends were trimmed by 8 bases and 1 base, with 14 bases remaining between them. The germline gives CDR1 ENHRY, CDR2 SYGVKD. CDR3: CAIAAHQGNTEAFF. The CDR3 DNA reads TGTGCCATCGCCGCACACCAGGGGAACACTGAAGCTTTCTTT.

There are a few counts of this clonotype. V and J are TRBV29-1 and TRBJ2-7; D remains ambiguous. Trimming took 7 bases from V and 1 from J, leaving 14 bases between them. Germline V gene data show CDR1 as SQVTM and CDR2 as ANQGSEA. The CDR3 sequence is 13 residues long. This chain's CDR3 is CSALAPPSYEQYF. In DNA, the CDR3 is TGCAGCGCCCTCGCCCCGCCGTCCTACGAGCAGTACTTC.

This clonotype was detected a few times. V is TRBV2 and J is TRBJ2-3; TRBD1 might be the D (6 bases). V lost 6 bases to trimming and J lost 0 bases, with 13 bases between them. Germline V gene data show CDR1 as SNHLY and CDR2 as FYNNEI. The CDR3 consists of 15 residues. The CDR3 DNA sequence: TGTGCCAGCAGGAAGACAGGCCCGAGCACAGATACGCAGTATTTT. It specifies CASRKTGPSTDTQYF.

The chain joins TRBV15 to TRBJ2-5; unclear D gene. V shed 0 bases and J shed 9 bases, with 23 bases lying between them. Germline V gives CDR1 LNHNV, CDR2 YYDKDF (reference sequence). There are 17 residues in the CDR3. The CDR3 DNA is TGTGCCACCAGCAGAGATTCTTTGCAGGCCCGCTCCGGAGCCCAGTACTTC. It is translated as CATSRDSLQARSGAQYF.

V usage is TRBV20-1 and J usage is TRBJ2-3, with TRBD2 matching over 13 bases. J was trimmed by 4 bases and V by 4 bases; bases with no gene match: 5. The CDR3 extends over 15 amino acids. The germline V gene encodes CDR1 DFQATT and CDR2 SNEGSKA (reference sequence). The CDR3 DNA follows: TGCAGTGCTAATATACTAGCGGGAGGGCCAGATACGCAGTATTTT. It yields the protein CSANILAGGPDTQYF.

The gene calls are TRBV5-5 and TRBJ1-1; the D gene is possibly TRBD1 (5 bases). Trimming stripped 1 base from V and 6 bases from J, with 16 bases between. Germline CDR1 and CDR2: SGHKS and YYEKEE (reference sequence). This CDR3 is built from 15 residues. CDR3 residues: CASSLHQGLVAEAFF. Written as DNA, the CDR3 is TGTGCCAGCAGCTTGCATCAGGGTCTCGTCGCTGAAGCTTTCTTT.

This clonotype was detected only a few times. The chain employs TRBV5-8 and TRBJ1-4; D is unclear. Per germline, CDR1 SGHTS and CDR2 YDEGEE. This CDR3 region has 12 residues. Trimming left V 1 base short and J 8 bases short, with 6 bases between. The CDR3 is CASSLSREKLFF. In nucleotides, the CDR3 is TGTGCCAGCAGCTTGTCGAGGGAAAAACTGTTTTTT. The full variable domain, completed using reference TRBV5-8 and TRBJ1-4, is EAGVTQSPTHLIKTRGQQATLRCSPISGHTSVYWYQQALGLGLQFLLWYDEGEERNRGNFPPRFSGRQFPNYSSELNVNALELEDSALYLCASSLSREKLFFGSGTQLSVL.

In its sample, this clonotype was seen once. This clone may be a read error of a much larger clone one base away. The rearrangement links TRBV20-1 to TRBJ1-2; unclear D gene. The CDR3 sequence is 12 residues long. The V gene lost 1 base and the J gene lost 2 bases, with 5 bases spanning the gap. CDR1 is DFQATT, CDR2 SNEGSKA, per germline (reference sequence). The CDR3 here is CSARAANYGYTF. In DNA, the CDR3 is TGCAGTGCTAGAGCTGCCAACTATGGCTACACCTTC.

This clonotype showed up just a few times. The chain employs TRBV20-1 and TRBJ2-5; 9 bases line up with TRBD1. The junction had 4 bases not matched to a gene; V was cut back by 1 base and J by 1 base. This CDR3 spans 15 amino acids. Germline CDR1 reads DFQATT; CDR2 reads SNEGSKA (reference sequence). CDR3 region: CSARGDRAFQETQYF. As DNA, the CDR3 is TGCAGTGCTAGAGGGGACAGGGCCTTCCAAGAGACCCAGTACTTC.

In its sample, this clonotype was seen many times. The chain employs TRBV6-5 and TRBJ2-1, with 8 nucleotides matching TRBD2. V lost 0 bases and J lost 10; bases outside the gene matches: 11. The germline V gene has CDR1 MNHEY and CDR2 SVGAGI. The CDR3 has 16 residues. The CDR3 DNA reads TGTGCCAGCAGTTACTCGATTCGGGAGGGCCCCTTAGAGCAGTTCTTC. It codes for CASSYSIREGPLEQFF.